One T cell receptor beta chain is described in this entry. The antigen is unknown. The J segment lost 1 base and the V segment lost 8 bases, leaving 19 bases of the junction unmatched. There are 19 residues in the CDR3. The germline V gene has CDR1 MNHEY and CDR2 SMNVEV (reference sequence). These data come from a study of shared clonotypes between healthy human individuals. Findings and caveats of the study: Approximately 5.1% was the fraction of naive CD4 clonotypes found shared across several donors.

Assay used: immunoSEQ multiplex PCR; TCRdb lists only in-frame clones, some missing. The data show 500,000 to 550,000 clones, approximately 94% seen once. The V gene is TRBV27, the J gene TRBJ2-5, with 10 positions matching TRBD2. The clonotype was recovered from a woman aged 30 to 39 in good health. The source material was naive CD4+ T cells sorted from blood. Subset in this sample: CD45RA+ positively selected. The CDR3 spells CASYPLGLAGDDGQETQYF. Here the CDR3 DNA reads TGTGCCAGCTATCCCCTGGGGCTAGCGGGAGATGATGGCCAAGAGACCCAGTACTTC.